Sequencing of this T cell receptor beta chain was carried out in a study of human T cells and chemical hapten exposure (dated by TCRdb to the early 2020s). In terms of the full investigation: For sensitization, 2% DPC in acetone was applied to a 2 cm by 2 cm area of upper inner arm skin. Blood samples were taken from patients before sensitization (week 0) and at 2, 6 and about 24 weeks after DPC sensitization. Patch testing was performed on the upper back with Finn chambers containing 0.01% DPC, and the patch tests were scored after 6 days according to International Contact Dermatitis Research Group standards. For TCR sequencing, blood came from 25 to 35 alopecia patients at anywhere from one to four time points (pre-sensitization, 2, 6 and 24 weeks). The mostly female patient cohort included alopecia areata with under or over 50% scalp involvement, alopecia totalis and alopecia universalis. Peripheral blood TCR repertoire changes were tracked in vivo in alopecia patients during primary and secondary sensitization to the hapten diphenylcyclopropenone (DPC). Throughout the approximately 24-week study period, patients were also given weekly therapeutic DPC doses on the scalp. Libraries were pooled for sequencing, and per-sample TCR yields varied mainly because of small differences in library volumes within the pool.

From the cysteine up to the phenylalanine, the CDR3 has a length of 13 residues. Left in the record is the CDR3 DNA by itself, 39 bases read in frame from the first base. Taken from the germline V gene, the CDR1 and CDR2 loops are SGHAT and FQNNGV. V is reduced by 4 bases and J by 4 bases, leaving a spacing of 10 bases between them. Library preparation used RACE. This sample was sequenced with a NextSeq 500. During library preparation, unique molecular identifiers were attached to individual cDNA molecules so that TCRs could be counted in a quantitative, reproducible way. Both TCR alpha and TCR beta chains were sequenced from each blood RNA sample. For the original study's pipeline: Samples had a median of roughly 87,000 TCRs, with a range from roughly 23,224 to 750,000. V, J and CDR3 annotation of the TCR reads was carried out using the Decombinator software suite. For PS versus PT1 abundance plots, all samples were subsampled to the same number of TCRs (28,000). Expanded TCRs were defined as absent before sensitization and observed at least eight times at the 2-week time point. TCRdb reanalyzed the raw reads on its own, using fastp at Q25 for trimming and MiXCR for clone calling, and kept in-frame beta chains. One record per CDR3 amino acid sequence lists the most common genes and DNA. V and J calls and clone size were set by TCRdb, not the authors. In all, the sample holds about 140,000 distinct CDR3 sequences, and 10% to 15% of those were seen once. 1.2% to 1.5% of the sample goes to the ten largest clones.

As regards this clonotype: There is no known antigen for this receptor. It has no much larger one-base neighbor in the sample; base qualities were not kept.

Broad study findings and their caveats: Repeated subsampling changed both the strength of the expansion versus patch-test correlation and the threshold at which that correlation became significant. Patch test score was positively correlated with the number of PT1 expanded TCRs, with significance at thresholds 8, 16 and 32 but not at 4. Compared with pre-sensitization or healthy control sets, expanded TCRs formed significantly more large CDR3 similarity clusters, which is consistent with antigen-driven responses. All patients had alopecia, a presumed autoimmune disease, so their immune response might differ from that of healthy individuals. The number of TCRs above 1 in 1000 frequency did not change with DPC sensitization; there was no evidence of global repertoire structure alterations.

The sample's time point label, decoded: patch test 2, 6 weeks after DPC sensitization. In the paper's terms, the treatment or condition label means: therapeutic diphenylcyclopropenone sensitization with weekly scalp DPC. At each patch-test visit, blood was drawn before the patch test was applied. To be eligible, patients had to be aged 18 to 70, diagnosed with alopecia and judged suitable for DPC therapy, while pregnant patients were excluded. Total RNA was extracted from unfractionated whole blood that had been collected in Tempus Blood RNA tubes. This receptor chain uses TRBV11-2 and TRBJ2-5; no D gene can be assigned with confidence. This sample comprised whole blood, obtained in connection with sensitization to the hapten diphenylcyclopropenone (DPC). This TCR was recovered from a woman between 45 and 60 years old with alopecia areata. Some clones in this sample may be carry-over from other donors' samples. The nucleotides read TGTGCCAGCAGCTCGGCAGCTCTAGAGACCCAGTACTTC. This sequence encodes CASSSAALETQYF.